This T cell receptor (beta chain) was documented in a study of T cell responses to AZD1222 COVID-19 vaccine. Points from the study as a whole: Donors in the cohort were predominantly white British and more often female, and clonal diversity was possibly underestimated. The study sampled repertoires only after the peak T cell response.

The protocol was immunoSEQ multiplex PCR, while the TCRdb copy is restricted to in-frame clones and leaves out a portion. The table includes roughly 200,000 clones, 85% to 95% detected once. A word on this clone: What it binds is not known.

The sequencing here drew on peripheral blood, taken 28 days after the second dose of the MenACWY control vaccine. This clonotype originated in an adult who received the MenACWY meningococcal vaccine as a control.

The CDR3 DNA follows: TGCGCCAGCAGCCCCGAGGGAGATTCCGTAGCTTTCTTT. Translated, it gives CASSPEGDSVAFF. This chain uses TRBV5-1 with TRBJ1-1; the D is unclear. This CDR3 is 13 amino acids long. The V gene lost 4 bases and the J gene lost 10 bases, with 17 bases spanning the gap. Germline V gene data show CDR1 as SGHRS and CDR2 as YFSETQ. Complete variable domain (other parts from reference TRBV5-1 and TRBJ1-1): KAGVTQTPRYLIKTRGQQVTLSCSPISGHRSVSWYQQTPGQGLQFLFEYFSETQRNKGNFPGRFSGRQFSNSRSEMNVSTLELGDSALYLCASSPEGDSVAFFGQGTRLTVV.